The 23 T cell receptor beta chains below all came from one sample that was sequenced in a study of blood T cell repertoires in COVID-19. TCRdb's copy holds only in-frame clones and misses some; the assay was immunoSEQ multiplex PCR. Of about 64,000 clones in the sample, approximately 80% were seen once. Sequencing was done on a sample of peripheral blood. The receptors originated from a man at least 80 years old with acute or convalescent COVID-19.

The chain carries TRBV27 and TRBJ1-1; D is unclear. Germline V CDR1 and CDR2: MNHEY, SMNVEV (reference sequence). The CDR3 consists of 13 residues. V lost 7 bases and J lost 3, with 12 bases in between. Here the CDR3 reads CASNLGRDTEAFF. The CDR3 nucleotides are TGTGCCAGCAATTTGGGGAGGGACACTGAAGCTTTCTTT.

This clone was detected a few times. This chain uses TRBV7-7 with TRBJ2-5, with D uncertain. The CDR3 runs to 14 residues. V was trimmed by 1 base and J by 3 bases, leaving 9 bases between them. Germline V gives CDR1 SSHAT, CDR2 FNYEAQ (reference sequence). CDR3 loop: CASSLGVIEETQYF. The CDR3 nucleotides are TGTGCCAGCAGCTTAGGAGTAATCGAAGAGACCCAGTACTTC.

V is TRBV19 and J is TRBJ2-5, with 13 nucleotides matching TRBD2. V was pared by 4 bases and J by 1 base, with 3 bases of the junction left unmatched. CDR3 length: 16 residues. The V gene's germline CDR1 is LNHDA and CDR2 SQIVND (reference sequence). The CDR3 region is CASSTGLAGPQETQYF. The CDR3 nucleotides are TGTGCCAGTAGTACGGGACTAGCGGGGCCCCAAGAGACCCAGTACTTC. Full variable domain (outside the CDR3, taken from reference TRBV19 and TRBJ2-5): DGGITQSPKYLFRKEGQNVTLSCEQNLNHDAMYWYRQDPGQGLRLIYYSQIVNDFQKGDIAEGYSVSREKKESFPLTVTSAQKNPTAFYLCASSTGLAGPQETQYFGPGTRLLVL.

This clone is a singleton in its sample. The V and J genes are TRBV2 and TRBJ1-5; D remains ambiguous. The CDR3 is 14 residues long. V lost 2 bases to trimming and J lost 5 bases, with 10 bases between them. Germline V gives CDR1 SNHLY, CDR2 FYNNEI. CDR3 loop: CASSERAEYQPQHF. CDR3 DNA: TGTGCCAGCAGTGAACGTGCTGAGTATCAGCCCCAGCATTTT.

This clone was picked up one time. V is TRBV3-1 (or the pseudogene TRBV3-2) and J is TRBJ1-3; D gene unclear. Germline V lookup: CDR1 LGHDT, CDR2 YNNKEL (reference sequence). Trimming removed 1 base at V and 2 bases at J, with 12 bases between. The CDR3 loop spans 16 amino acids. CDR3 in DNA: TGTGCCAGCAGCCAAGCCTTCGTCGGAGCTGGAAACACCATATATTTT. Protein product: CASSQAFVGAGNTIYF.

The chain has TRBV2 and TRBJ2-5; TRBD2 matches 9 bases. V lost 4 bases to trimming and J lost 5 bases; unmatched junction nucleotides: 8. Germline lookup yields CDR1 SNHLY and CDR2 FYNNEI. The CDR3 has 15 amino acids. The CDR3 is CASSVSREGRETQYF. The CDR3, as DNA: TGTGCCAGCAGTGTCTCGCGGGAGGGCCGGGAGACCCAGTACTTC.

The CDR3, as DNA: TGTGCCAGCAGCTCCCGGACTAGCGGGAGGGTAAAAGCGTACGAGCAGTACTTC. Translation gives CASSSRTSGRVKAYEQYF. The chain is built from TRBV5-5 and TRBJ2-7, with TRBD2 identical over 15 bases. The length of the CDR3 is 18 residues. Trimming at V came to 3 bases and at J to 4 bases, leaving 11 bases not matched to a gene. The V gene's germline CDR1 is SGHKS and CDR2 YYEKEE (reference sequence). The full variable domain, rest sourced from reference TRBV5-5 and TRBJ2-7, is DAGVTQSPTHLIKTRGQQVTLRCSPISGHKSVSWYQQVLGQGPQFIFQYYEKEERGRGNFPDRFSARQFPNYSSELNVNALLLGDSALYLCASSSRTSGRVKAYEQYFGPGTRLTVT.

This clone was observed once. CDR3 DNA sequence: TGTGCCAGCAGCTTCGGGCAGGGGGCGCGTGGCTACACCTTC. It is translated as CASSFGQGARGYTF. This chain joins TRBV11-3 and TRBJ1-2; 8 bases fit TRBD1. V shed 3 bases and J 7 bases; nucleotides not matched to a gene: 7. CDR1 is SGHNT, CDR2 YENEEA, per germline. CDR3 size: 14 residues.

The chain joins TRBV20-1 to TRBJ2-3; TRBD2 agrees at 7 bases. Per germline, CDR1 DFQATT and CDR2 SNEGSKA (reference sequence). After removal of 3 bases from V and 0 bases from J, the junction contained 6 bases not matched to a gene. This CDR3 has 15 residues. The CDR3 nucleotides read TGCAGTGCTAGTGGTCCTAGCGGAAGCACAGATACGCAGTATTTT. Translated: CSASGPSGSTDTQYF.

In this sample, this clone turned up a few times. The chain employs TRBV5-4 and TRBJ1-2; TRBD1 is a possible D gene (6 bases). Germline V gene sequence: CDR1 SGHNT, CDR2 YYREEE (reference sequence). V was cut by 0 bases and J by 4 bases, with 16 bases left in between. The CDR3 contains 16 residues. In DNA, the CDR3 is TGTGCCAGCAGCTTGGATGTGGCAGGGGCAATCTATGGCTACACCTTC. Amino acids: CASSLDVAGAIYGYTF.

This chain joins TRBV25-1 and TRBJ1-2; D unclear. V lost 5 bases and J lost 2, with 9 bases in between. CDR1 is MGHDK and CDR2 is SYGVNS in the germline V gene. The CDR3 totals 13 residues. The CDR3 here is CASSYLQNYGYTF. DNA of the CDR3: TGTGCCAGCAGTTATCTACAGAACTATGGCTACACCTTC.

The V gene is TRBV5-5, the J gene TRBJ1-2; D unclear. Germline CDR1 SGHKS, CDR2 YYEKEE (reference sequence). This CDR3 contains 13 residues. V lost 0 bases and J 6 bases, leaving 9 bases between the germline ends. Written as DNA, the CDR3 is TGTGCCAGCAGCTTGGGGACGGGAGATGGCTACACCTTC. This encodes CASSLGTGDGYTF.

This sequence joins TRBV27 and TRBJ2-7, with TRBD2 matching 10 bases. Trimming removed 5 bases from V and 7 bases from J; junction bases left unmatched: 8. The CDR3 runs 14 residues. Germline CDR1 is MNHEY and CDR2 is SMNVEV (reference sequence). In DNA form, the CDR3 reads TGTGCCAGCAGTGGCCCTAGCGGGAGCCTTGAGCAGTACTTC. Its translation is CASSGPSGSLEQYF.

The chain is built from TRBV11-3 and TRBJ2-7; tentative D call: TRBD1 (6 bases). The V and J ends lost 4 bases and 0 bases respectively, with 13 bases between them. The germline gives CDR1 SGHNT, CDR2 YENEEA. The CDR3 is 15 amino acids. CDR3 coding DNA: TGTGCCAGCAGCTCACAGGGCCCTAGCTCCTACGAGCAGTACTTC. Amino acid sequence: CASSSQGPSSYEQYF.

The V and J genes are TRBV7-3 and TRBJ1-1; tentative D call: TRBD1 (5 bases). The CDR3 length is 14 residues. Germline V gene data show CDR1 as SGHTA and CDR2 as FQGTGA. V lost 5 bases, J lost 5 bases, and 15 bases lay in between. The CDR3 sequence is CASSPQGGRTEAFF. The CDR3 DNA reads as TGTGCCAGCAGCCCCCAGGGCGGTCGGACTGAAGCTTTCTTT. Full variable domain (missing parts from reference TRBV7-3 and TRBJ1-1): GAGVSQTPSNKVTEKGKYVELRCDPISGHTALYWYRQSLGQGPEFLIYFQGTGAADDSGLPNDRFFAVRPEGSVSTLKIQRTERGDSAVYLCASSPQGGRTEAFFGQGTRLTVV.

V gene TRBV11-3 combines with J gene TRBJ2-7; 7 nucleotides match TRBD1. The CDR3 consists of 18 residues. The V segment lost 3 bases and the J segment 0 bases; nucleotides outside the gene matches: 14. CDR1 and CDR2 from the germline V gene are SGHNT and YENEEA. The CDR3: CASSLDRWDSLSSYEQYF. As DNA, the CDR3 is TGTGCCAGCAGCTTGGATAGATGGGACAGTTTAAGCTCCTACGAGCAGTACTTC.

This clone has just a few counts. Germline and junction disagree at one end, which may indicate a read error. The chain links TRBV7-2 to TRBJ1-5; 9 nucleotides align to TRBD1. Per germline, CDR1 SGHTA and CDR2 FQGNSA. The CDR3 spans 14 residues. The CDR3 region is CASSVGTGNLPQHF. The CDR3 DNA sequence: TGTGCCAGCAGCGTCGGGACAGGGAATCTGCCCCAGCATTTT.

This clone has a handful of counts. The chain couples TRBV4-1 to TRBJ2-7; D perhaps matches TRBD2 (5 bases). Germline V gene sequence: CDR1 MGHRA, CDR2 YSYEKL. The CDR3 has 16 amino acids. The V end lost 1 base, the J end lost 3 bases, and 16 bases lay between the germline ends. The CDR3, as DNA: TGCGCCAGCAGCCAAGGAGGGTCATATCTTAACTACGAGCAGTACTTC. Translation gives CASSQGGSYLNYEQYF.

This rearrangement joins TRBV19 to TRBJ2-6, with 7 positions matching TRBD1. The CDR3 is made up of 16 amino acids. V was clipped by 4 bases and J by 2 bases; unmatched bases: 5. CDR1 is LNHDA, CDR2 SQIVND, per germline (reference sequence). The CDR3 loop is CASSTETGAGANVLTF. The CDR3 bases are TGTGCCAGTAGTACCGAAACAGGGGCTGGGGCCAACGTCCTGACTTTC. Combining the CDR3 with reference TRBV19 and TRBJ2-6 gives the whole variable domain DGGITQSPKYLFRKEGQNVTLSCEQNLNHDAMYWYRQDPGQGLRLIYYSQIVNDFQKGDIAEGYSVSREKKESFPLTVTSAQKNPTAFYLCASSTETGAGANVLTFGAGSRLTVL.

Written as DNA, the CDR3 is TGTGCCACCAGACCGGGTCTGAACACAGATACGCAGTATTTT. This gives the protein CATRPGLNTDTQYF. The rearrangement uses TRBV24-1 and TRBJ2-3; D call uncertain. Germline V gene data show CDR1 as KGHDR and CDR2 as SFDVKD. The V end lost 7 bases, the J end lost 2 bases, and 12 bases lay between the germline ends. The CDR3 has 14 amino acids.

This clone showed up just once. The chain links TRBV19 to TRBJ2-3; no reliable D call. Germline CDR1 LNHDA, CDR2 SQIVND (reference sequence). The CDR3 length is 13 residues. Deletions cut 7 bases from V and 2 bases from J, with 10 bases between. The CDR3 loop is CASMTGYTDTQYF. In DNA form, the CDR3 reads TGTGCCAGTATGACGGGTTACACAGATACGCAGTATTTT.

This clone has a handful of counts. The J gene is TRBJ2-7, the V gene TRBV20-1; D possibly corresponds to TRBD1 (6 bases). The length of the CDR3 is 12 residues. Per germline, CDR1 DFQATT and CDR2 SNEGSKA (reference sequence). Trimming stripped 3 bases from V and 6 bases from J, with 12 bases between. The CDR3 loop is CSASGGRIEQYF. CDR3 sequence (DNA): TGCAGTGCTAGTGGGGGCCGTATCGAGCAGTACTTC.

This clone appeared a single time. This chain connects TRBV6-6 to TRBJ1-3; D is perhaps TRBD1 (6 bases). The CDR3 length is 16 residues. The ends were cut back, 5 bases at V and 4 bases at J, with 18 bases in the middle. Looked up from germline, CDR1 is MNHNY and CDR2 is SVGAGI (reference sequence). DNA of the CDR3: TGTGCCAGCAGTCTACAGGGATTGATGGGCGGAAACACCATATATTTT. Its protein product is CASSLQGLMGGNTIYF.